The rows below give T cell receptor beta chains drawn from one sample of a study of technical replicates of blood from a few donors. Clones were read by immunoSEQ multiplex PCR, and TCRdb kept only the in-frame ones, dropping some. The repertoire includes fewer than 100,000 clones, approximately 97% of them detected once, and around 0.31% sits in the top ten. Input material: T cells isolated from PBMCs. These receptors all stem from a human donor in good health. CDR3s include the opening cysteine and the closing phenylalanine or tryptophan. The order of the fields is J gene, V gene, clone size, CDR3 protein. The size of a clone is reported for some rows only, either as once, few or many, or as a class for expanded clones.

j_call: TRBJ2-7
v_call: TRBV2
clone_size: -
cdr3_aa: CASRREADKTYEQYF

j_call: TRBJ2-1
v_call: TRBV5-1
clone_size: once
cdr3_aa: CASSFGSGDEQFF

j_call: TRBJ2-2
v_call: TRBV2
clone_size: -
cdr3_aa: CASRESSSKDTGELFF

j_call: TRBJ1-1
v_call: TRBV4-1
clone_size: -
cdr3_aa: CASSQAGFMNTEAFF

j_call: TRBJ1-2
v_call: TRBV6-5
clone_size: -
cdr3_aa: CASSVTGVGYTF

j_call: TRBJ1-2
v_call: TRBV25-1
clone_size: -
cdr3_aa: CASSDLDNYGYTF

j_call: TRBJ2-7
v_call: TRBV5-4
clone_size: -
cdr3_aa: CASSPGTQYEQYF

j_call: TRBJ1-3
v_call: TRBV7-9
clone_size: -
cdr3_aa: CASSLDSSGNTIYF

j_call: TRBJ2-5
v_call: TRBV11-2
clone_size: -
cdr3_aa: CASSSGQGLETQYF

j_call: TRBJ2-7
v_call: TRBV7-9
clone_size: -
cdr3_aa: CASSVRGYEQYF

j_call: TRBJ1-5
v_call: TRBV19
clone_size: -
cdr3_aa: CASRSAINGNQPQHF

j_call: TRBJ2-7
v_call: TRBV14
clone_size: -
cdr3_aa: CASSQDSSGGTYEQYF

j_call: TRBJ2-7
v_call: TRBV18
clone_size: once
cdr3_aa: CASSTREEGYEQYF

j_call: TRBJ2-2
v_call: TRBV7-3
clone_size: -
cdr3_aa: CASSRTSGRTGELFF

j_call: TRBJ2-2
v_call: TRBV28
clone_size: -
cdr3_aa: CASSLQARANTGELFF

j_call: TRBJ1-2
v_call: TRBV7-2
clone_size: -
cdr3_aa: CASRVGGQLYGYTF

j_call: TRBJ2-5
v_call: TRBV11-3
clone_size: -
cdr3_aa: CASSLRQGETQYF

j_call: TRBJ2-1
v_call: TRBV10-3
clone_size: -
cdr3_aa: CAISGAGGDNEQFF

j_call: TRBJ2-5
v_call: TRBV29-1
clone_size: -
cdr3_aa: CSVVLVETQYF

j_call: TRBJ1-4
v_call: TRBV30
clone_size: -
cdr3_aa: CAWSRDRDEKLFF

j_call: TRBJ2-1
v_call: TRBV11-2
clone_size: -
cdr3_aa: CASSLVRGLAEYNEQFF

j_call: TRBJ2-4
v_call: TRBV7-6
clone_size: -
cdr3_aa: CASSLGGSKNIQYF

j_call: TRBJ1-2
v_call: TRBV6-5
clone_size: -
cdr3_aa: CASEPFGYTF

j_call: TRBJ2-7
v_call: TRBV9
clone_size: -
cdr3_aa: CASSGRRDGPYEQYF

j_call: TRBJ2-7
v_call: TRBV13
clone_size: once
cdr3_aa: CASSFFRWDIQANSYEQYF

j_call: TRBJ1-5
v_call: TRBV9
clone_size: -
cdr3_aa: CASSVERFGGNQPQHF

j_call: TRBJ2-1
v_call: TRBV29-1
clone_size: -
cdr3_aa: CSVEAGLAGVFEQFF

j_call: TRBJ1-4
v_call: TRBV12-5
clone_size: -
cdr3_aa: CAGGGKLFF

j_call: TRBJ2-1
v_call: TRBV27
clone_size: -
cdr3_aa: CASSFGTSEQFF

j_call: TRBJ2-6
v_call: TRBV7-3
clone_size: -
cdr3_aa: CASSPGQGSWANVLTF

j_call: TRBJ1-5
v_call: TRBV6-5
clone_size: -
cdr3_aa: CASSYSGDNQPQHF

j_call: TRBJ2-1
v_call: TRBV6-5
clone_size: -
cdr3_aa: CASTYYNEQFF

j_call: TRBJ1-2
v_call: TRBV5-1
clone_size: -
cdr3_aa: CASSLDRVGYGYTF

j_call: TRBJ2-2
v_call: TRBV9
clone_size: -
cdr3_aa: CASSVGGRGELFF

j_call: TRBJ2-1
v_call: TRBV18
clone_size: -
cdr3_aa: CASSPPARAIEQFF

j_call: TRBJ1-5
v_call: TRBV6-6
clone_size: once
cdr3_aa: CASSYSLSGRGQPQHF

j_call: TRBJ2-7
v_call: TRBV14
clone_size: -
cdr3_aa: CASSHATGDYEQYF

j_call: TRBJ2-2
v_call: TRBV5-6
clone_size: -
cdr3_aa: CASNPVGASNGELFF

j_call: TRBJ2-7
v_call: TRBV6-5
clone_size: -
cdr3_aa: CASSYSRDWGGYEQYF

j_call: TRBJ2-2
v_call: TRBV9
clone_size: -
cdr3_aa: CASSVGLAGEKSGELFF

j_call: TRBJ1-2
v_call: TRBV7-9
clone_size: -
cdr3_aa: CASSLDRNNYGYTF

j_call: TRBJ2-3
v_call: TRBV5-6
clone_size: -
cdr3_aa: CASSLFSGINTQYF

j_call: TRBJ1-1
v_call: TRBV14
clone_size: -
cdr3_aa: CASSLQGYTEAFF

j_call: TRBJ2-3
v_call: TRBV4-3
clone_size: -
cdr3_aa: CASSQEALAGVYTQYF

j_call: TRBJ2-3
v_call: TRBV5-4
clone_size: -
cdr3_aa: CASSLTSGRSGADTQYF

j_call: TRBJ1-5
v_call: TRBV7-8
clone_size: -
cdr3_aa: CASSLNVLRGNQPQHF

j_call: TRBJ2-2
v_call: TRBV5-3
clone_size: -
cdr3_aa: CARSLDGRGTSGSLTGELFF

j_call: TRBJ1-1
v_call: TRBV10-3
clone_size: -
cdr3_aa: CASTLGSTEAFF

j_call: TRBJ2-5
v_call: TRBV6-1
clone_size: -
cdr3_aa: CASSDRGETQYF

j_call: TRBJ1-2
v_call: TRBV21-1
clone_size: -
cdr3_aa: CASSKEAGENYGYTF

j_call: TRBJ1-1
v_call: TRBV27
clone_size: -
cdr3_aa: CASSLRGDTEAFF

j_call: TRBJ1-5
v_call: TRBV28
clone_size: -
cdr3_aa: CASSRDRESNQPQHF

j_call: TRBJ2-2
v_call: TRBV7-3
clone_size: once
cdr3_aa: CASSATGNTGELFF

j_call: TRBJ2-5
v_call: TRBV7-2
clone_size: -
cdr3_aa: CASMGGPLETQYF